A selection of T cell receptor beta chains follows, all from one sample in a study of blood T cells in healthy people across ages. TCRdb fed the 5' RACE reads into MiXCR, producing one record per CDR3 protein. The sample holds about 680,000 distinct CDR3 sequences, roughly 50% seen once. Sequencing input: blood. All receptors derive from a woman aged 55-69 years in good health. The CDR3 runs from the conserved cysteine through the conserved F or W.

>TRBV20-1|TRBJ2-3
CSARDPRPTDTQYF
>TRBV3-1|TRBJ1-5
CASSQARGNQPQHF
>TRBV2|TRBJ2-1
CASSVFPSYNEQFF
>TRBV12-3/TRBV12-4|TRBJ1-1
CASSLGWKNTEAFF
>TRBV27|TRBJ1-6
CASPPGQGDSSYNSPLHF
>TRBV3-1|TRBJ1-2
CASSLRTGADGYTF
>TRBV7-2|TRBJ2-7
CASSLESGTGITYEQYF
>TRBV6-1|TRBJ1-5
CASVPSLDRAGQPQHF
>TRBV7-2|TRBJ2-1
CASSFDSSSYNEQFF
>TRBV27|TRBJ2-3
CASSFLREGLRIADTQYF
>TRBV7-2|TRBJ2-5
CASSLGAGVDETQYF
>TRBV27|TRBJ1-2
CASSPTTRADYGYTF
>TRBV5-1|TRBJ2-7
CASSLGLGLSYEQYF
>TRBV19|TRBJ1-4
CASAWGGKVLIGGEKLFF
>TRBV20-1|TRBJ1-2
CSARISNQGTGYGYTF
>TRBV6-2/TRBV6-3|TRBJ2-3
CASGPGQGRTDTQYF
>TRBV7-9|TRBJ2-7
CASSLLAGGFYEQYF
>TRBV3-1|TRBJ2-1
CASSQVAGGEQFF
>TRBV20-1|TRBJ1-6
CSAPAGTYNSPLHF
>TRBV4-1|.
CASSQIHTRGYEQYF
>TRBV20-1|TRBJ2-5
CSAELAGVGETQYF
>TRBV7-2|TRBJ2-5
CASSPSGRAGWNEQYF
>TRBV6-1|TRBJ1-2
CASSPVGQNYGYTF
>TRBV10-3|TRBJ1-1
CAISGRDSRTEAFF
>TRBV6-1|TRBJ2-3
CASTLVGTDTQYF
>TRBV18|TRBJ2-7
CASSGQGNEQYF
>TRBV4-2|TRBJ2-7
CASSQAQGFTYEQYF
>TRBV7-3|TRBJ1-1
CASSLMAGARTEAFF
>TRBV7-3|TRBJ2-1
CASSSGRVRNNEQFF
>TRBV28|.
CASSPESRGGHEQYF
>TRBV2|TRBJ2-7
CASSEQAGVSSNEQYF
>TRBV6-6|TRBJ2-5
CASGLAGDQTQYF
>TRBV2|TRBJ2-1
CASSEGRAGSNEQFF
>TRBV25-1|TRBJ1-2
CASSPRDNFIGGYTF
>TRBV6-2/TRBV6-3|TRBJ2-3
CASSPLAGTVTDTQYF
>TRBV13|TRBJ2-1
CASSLGASGSYEQFF